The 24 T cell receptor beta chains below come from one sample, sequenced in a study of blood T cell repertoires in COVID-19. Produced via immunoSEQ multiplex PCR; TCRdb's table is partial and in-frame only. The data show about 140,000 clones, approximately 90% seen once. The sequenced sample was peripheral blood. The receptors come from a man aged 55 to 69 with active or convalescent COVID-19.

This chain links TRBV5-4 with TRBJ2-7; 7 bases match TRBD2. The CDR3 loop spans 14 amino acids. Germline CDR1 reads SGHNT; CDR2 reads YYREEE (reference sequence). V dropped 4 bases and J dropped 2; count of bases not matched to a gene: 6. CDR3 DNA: TGTGCCAGCAGCGCACCTAGCGGCCCCTACGAGCAGTACTTC. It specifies CASSAPSGPYEQYF.

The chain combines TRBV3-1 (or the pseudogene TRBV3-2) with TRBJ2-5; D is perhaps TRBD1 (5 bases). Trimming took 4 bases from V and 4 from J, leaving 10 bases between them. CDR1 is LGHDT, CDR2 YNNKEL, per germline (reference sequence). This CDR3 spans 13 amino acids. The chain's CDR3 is CASSRKGLETQYF. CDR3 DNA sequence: TGTGCCAGCAGCCGAAAGGGGCTAGAGACCCAGTACTTC.

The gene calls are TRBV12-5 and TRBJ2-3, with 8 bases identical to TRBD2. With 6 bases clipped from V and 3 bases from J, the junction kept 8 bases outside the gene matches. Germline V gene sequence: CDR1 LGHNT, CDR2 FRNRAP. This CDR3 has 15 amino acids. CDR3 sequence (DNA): TGTGCTAGTGGGGCGGGAGGCTCCTGGACAGATACGCAGTATTTT. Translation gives CASGAGGSWTDTQYF.

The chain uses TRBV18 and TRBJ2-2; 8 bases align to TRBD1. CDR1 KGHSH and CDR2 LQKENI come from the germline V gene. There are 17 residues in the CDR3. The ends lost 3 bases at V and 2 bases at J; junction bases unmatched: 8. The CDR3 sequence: CASSPLDRESNTGELFF. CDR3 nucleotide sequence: TGTGCCAGCTCACCCCTGGACAGGGAGAGTAACACCGGGGAGCTGTTTTTT.

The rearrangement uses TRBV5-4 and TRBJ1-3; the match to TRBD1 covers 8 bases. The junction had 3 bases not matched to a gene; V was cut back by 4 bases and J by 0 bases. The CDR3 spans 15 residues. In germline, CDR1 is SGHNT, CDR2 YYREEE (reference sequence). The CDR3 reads CASSPTGGSGNTIYF. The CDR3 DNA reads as TGTGCCAGCAGCCCCACAGGGGGCTCTGGAAACACCATATATTTT.

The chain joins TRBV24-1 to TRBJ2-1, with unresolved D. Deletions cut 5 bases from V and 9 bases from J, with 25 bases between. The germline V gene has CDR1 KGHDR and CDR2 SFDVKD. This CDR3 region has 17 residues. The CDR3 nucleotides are TGTGCCACCAGTGGCCCCACGCGGATGAGCTCGTTTTCTGAGCAGTTCTTC. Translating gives CATSGPTRMSSFSEQFF.

CDR3 DNA: TGTGCCGGCCAGGGGGAGACGGAGGGCTACACCTTC. Residues: CAGQGETEGYTF. This chain links TRBV2 with TRBJ1-2, with 7 positions matching TRBD1. Trimming took 11 bases from V and 8 from J; bases not matched to a gene: 11. Germline-derived CDR1 and CDR2 are SNHLY and FYNNEI. The CDR3 sequence is 12 residues long.

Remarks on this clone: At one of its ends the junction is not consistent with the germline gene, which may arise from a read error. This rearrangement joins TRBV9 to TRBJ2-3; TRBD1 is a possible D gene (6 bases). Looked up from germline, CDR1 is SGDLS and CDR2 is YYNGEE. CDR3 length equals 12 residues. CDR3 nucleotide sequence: TGTGCCAGCAGCGTATTGGCCCAGGGGCTCGCTTTT. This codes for CASSVLAQGLAF.

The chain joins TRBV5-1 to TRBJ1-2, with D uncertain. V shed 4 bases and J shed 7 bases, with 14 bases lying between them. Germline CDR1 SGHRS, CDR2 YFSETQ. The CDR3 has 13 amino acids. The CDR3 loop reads CASSLGRAGGYTF. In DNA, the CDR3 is TGCGCCAGCAGCCTTGGGCGGGCGGGTGGCTACACCTTC.

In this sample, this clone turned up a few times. CDR3 region: CASSRSGTAANQPQHF. The CDR3 bases are TGTGCCAGCAGCCGATCTGGCACAGCCGCTAATCAGCCCCAGCATTTT. The V call is TRBV27, the J call TRBJ1-5, with unresolved D. Germline assignment: CDR1 MNHEY and CDR2 SMNVEV (reference sequence). The CDR3 runs to 16 residues. V lost 6 bases and J lost 4, with 19 bases in between.

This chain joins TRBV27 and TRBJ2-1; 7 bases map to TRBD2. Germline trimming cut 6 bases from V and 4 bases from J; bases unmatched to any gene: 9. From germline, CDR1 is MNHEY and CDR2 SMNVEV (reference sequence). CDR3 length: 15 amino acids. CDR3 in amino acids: CASSPELAEYNEQFF. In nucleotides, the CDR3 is TGTGCCAGCAGCCCAGAGCTAGCGGAATACAATGAGCAGTTCTTC.

The CDR3 here is CASSQDTARSQYF. The CDR3 DNA sequence: TGTGCCAGCAGCCAAGACACTGCTAGATCGCAGTATTTT. The chain carries TRBV3-1 (or the pseudogene TRBV3-2) and TRBJ2-3; D is unclear. CDR1 is LGHDT and CDR2 is YNNKEL in the germline V gene (reference sequence). CDR3 size: 13 residues. Trimming shortened V by 0 bases and J by 10 bases, and 11 bases separated the two germline ends.

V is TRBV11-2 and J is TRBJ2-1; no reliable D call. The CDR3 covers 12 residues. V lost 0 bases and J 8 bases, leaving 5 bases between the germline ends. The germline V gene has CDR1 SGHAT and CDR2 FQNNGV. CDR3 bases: TGTGCCAGCAGCTTAGATTATCATGAGCAGTTCTTC. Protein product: CASSLDYHEQFF.

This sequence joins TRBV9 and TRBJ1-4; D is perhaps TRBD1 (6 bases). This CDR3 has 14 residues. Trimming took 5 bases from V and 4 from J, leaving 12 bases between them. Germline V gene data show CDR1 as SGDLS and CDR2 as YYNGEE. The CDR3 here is CASSKGGRNEKLFF. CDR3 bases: TGTGCCAGCAGTAAGGGGGGGCGTAATGAAAAACTGTTTTTT.

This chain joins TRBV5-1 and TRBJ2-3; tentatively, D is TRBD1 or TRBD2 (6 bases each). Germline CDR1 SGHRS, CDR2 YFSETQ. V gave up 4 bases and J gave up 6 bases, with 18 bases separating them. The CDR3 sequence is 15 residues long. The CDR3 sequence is CASSLGGLSTDTQYF. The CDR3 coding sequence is TGCGCCAGCAGCCTGGGGGGCCTGTCTACCGATACGCAGTATTTT. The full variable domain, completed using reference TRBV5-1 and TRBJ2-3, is KAGVTQTPRYLIKTRGQQVTLSCSPISGHRSVSWYQQTPGQGLQFLFEYFSETQRNKGNFPGRFSGRQFSNSRSEMNVSTLELGDSALYLCASSLGGLSTDTQYFGPGTRLTVL.

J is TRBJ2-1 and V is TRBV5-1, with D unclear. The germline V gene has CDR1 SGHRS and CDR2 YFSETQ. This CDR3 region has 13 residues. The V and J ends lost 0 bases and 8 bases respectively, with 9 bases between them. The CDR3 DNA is TGCGCCAGCAGCTTGGCCTCTAGTGATGAGCAGTTCTTC. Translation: CASSLASSDEQFF.

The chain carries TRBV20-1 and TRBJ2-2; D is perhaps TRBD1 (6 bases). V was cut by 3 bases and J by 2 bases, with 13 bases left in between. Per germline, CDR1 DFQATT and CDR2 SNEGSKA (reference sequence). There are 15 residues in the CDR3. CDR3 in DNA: TGCAGTGCTAGTGCCGGGACATATAACACCGGGGAGCTGTTTTTT. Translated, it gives CSASAGTYNTGELFF.

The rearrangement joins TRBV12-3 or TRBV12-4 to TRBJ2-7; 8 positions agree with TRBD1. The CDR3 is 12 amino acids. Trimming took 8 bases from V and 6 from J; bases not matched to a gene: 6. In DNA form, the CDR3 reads TGTGCCAGCGGACAGGGATTTGGCGAGCAGTACTTC. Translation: CASGQGFGEQYF.

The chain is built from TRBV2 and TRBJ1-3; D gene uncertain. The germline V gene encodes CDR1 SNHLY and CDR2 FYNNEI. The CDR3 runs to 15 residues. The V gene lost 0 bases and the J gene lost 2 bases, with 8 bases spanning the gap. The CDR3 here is CASSEAREAGNTIYF. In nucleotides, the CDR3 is TGTGCCAGCAGTGAAGCTCGGGAAGCTGGAAACACCATATATTTT.

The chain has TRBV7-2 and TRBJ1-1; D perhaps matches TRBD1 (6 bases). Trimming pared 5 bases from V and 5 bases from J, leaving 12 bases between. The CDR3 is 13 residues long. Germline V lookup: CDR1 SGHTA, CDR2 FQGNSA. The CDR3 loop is CASSTTTGTEAFF. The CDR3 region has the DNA TGTGCCAGCAGCACCACCACAGGGACTGAAGCTTTCTTT.

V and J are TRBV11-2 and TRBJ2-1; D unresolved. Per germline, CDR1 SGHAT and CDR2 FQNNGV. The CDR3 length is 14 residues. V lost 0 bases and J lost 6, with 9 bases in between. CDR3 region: CASSLEPGSNEQFF. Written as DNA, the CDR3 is TGTGCCAGCAGCTTAGAGCCAGGTAGCAATGAGCAGTTCTTC.

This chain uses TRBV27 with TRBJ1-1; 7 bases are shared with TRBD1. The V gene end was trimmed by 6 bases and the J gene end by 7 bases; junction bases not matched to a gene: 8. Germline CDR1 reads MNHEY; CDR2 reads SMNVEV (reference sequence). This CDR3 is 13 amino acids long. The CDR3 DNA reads TGTGCCAGCAGCTCCATGGGACAGCATGAAGCTTTCTTT. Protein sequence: CASSSMGQHEAFF.

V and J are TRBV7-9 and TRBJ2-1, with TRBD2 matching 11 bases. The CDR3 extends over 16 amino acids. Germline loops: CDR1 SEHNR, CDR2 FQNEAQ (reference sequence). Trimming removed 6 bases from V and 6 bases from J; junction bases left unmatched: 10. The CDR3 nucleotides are TGTGCCAGCAGACCTCCCGGACTAGCGGGCCTCAATGAGCAGTTCTTC. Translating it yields CASRPPGLAGLNEQFF.

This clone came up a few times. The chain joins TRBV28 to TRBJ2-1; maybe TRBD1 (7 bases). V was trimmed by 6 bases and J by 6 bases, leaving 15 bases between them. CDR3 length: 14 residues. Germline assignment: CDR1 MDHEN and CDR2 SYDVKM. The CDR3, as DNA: TGTGCCAGCAGCCCGCATCAGGGGGGCAATGAGCAGTTCTTC. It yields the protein CASSPHQGGNEQFF.